This T cell receptor beta chain emerged from a study of blood T cell repertoires in COVID-19. There are 17 residues in the CDR3. Looked up from germline, CDR1 is LGHNA and CDR2 is YSLEER. With V trimmed by 0 bases and J by 2 bases, 5 bases remained unmatched. Per the authors' pipeline: Reference gene primer amplification gave nucleated cell count estimates. Clones were sequenced by immunoSEQ multiplex PCR, and TCRdb holds only the in-frame ones, with some missing. V and J calls and clone size are as listed in that table; D and trimming were resolved from the DNA. Of about 130,000 clones in the sample, 60% to 80% were seen once.

The chain uses TRBV4-3 and TRBJ2-7; 12 bases map to TRBD2. Source material: peripheral blood. This TCR derives from a man aged 60 to 69 who had recovered from COVID-19. The CDR3 sequence: CASSQEASGGAAYEQYF. CDR3 DNA: TGCGCCAGCAGCCAAGAGGCTAGCGGGGGGGCCGCCTACGAGCAGTACTTC.